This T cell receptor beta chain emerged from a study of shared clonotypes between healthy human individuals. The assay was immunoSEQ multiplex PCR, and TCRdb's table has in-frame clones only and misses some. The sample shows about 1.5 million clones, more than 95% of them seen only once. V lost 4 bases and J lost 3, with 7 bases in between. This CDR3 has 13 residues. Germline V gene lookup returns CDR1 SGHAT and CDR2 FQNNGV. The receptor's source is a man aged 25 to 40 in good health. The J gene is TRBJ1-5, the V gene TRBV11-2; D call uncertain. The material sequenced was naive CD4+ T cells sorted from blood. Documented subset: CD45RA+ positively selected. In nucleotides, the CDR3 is TGTGCCAGCAGCTCTCGGGCCAATCAGCCCCAGCATTTT. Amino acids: CASSSRANQPQHF.